This T cell receptor (beta chain) was sequenced during a study of circulating CD8 cells and anti-PD-1 response in melanoma. The CDR3 sequence is 11 residues long. Germline values: CDR1 SQVTM, CDR2 ANQGSEA. Trimming took 7 bases from V and 13 from J, leaving 17 bases between them. With respect to this clonotype: This sequence is one base from a far larger clone and is likely a read error.

Live CD3+CD8+TCRalphabeta+ cells were sorted into four subsets by PD-1 and/or TIGIT. Using approximately 15 ng of total RNA, TCR libraries were made with the QIAseq Immune Repertoire TCR panel. One entry per CDR3 protein results from TCRdb running MiXCR on the reads. Among about 350 distinct CDR3 sequences, around an eighth were seen once, and the ten largest hold around 64%. The sample here was CD8+ T cells from PBMCs, taken at baseline or after one month of anti-PD-1 therapy (not recorded which). The sequence was collected from a human donor with melanoma. The chain recombines TRBV29-1 with TRBJ2-1; D call uncertain. For the CDR3, the DNA is TGCAGCGGTAGGGTTTTTAACATTCAGTTCTTC. Amino acid sequence: CSGRVFNIQFF.